A single sample is the source of the 23 T cell receptor beta chains below, sequenced in a study of OX40 agonist ivuxolimab in advanced cancers. Clones were read by immunoSEQ multiplex PCR, and TCRdb kept only the in-frame ones, dropping some. The sample lists more than 50,000 clones, 82% seen once, with more than 1.1% in the top ten. The sequences come from CD4+ or CD8+ T cells sorted from blood, collected in a trial of the OX40 agonist ivuxolimab. All receptors derive from an adult with an advanced solid tumor such as melanoma, head and neck, liver or kidney cancer.

The chain combines TRBV4-1 with TRBJ2-5; D is uncertain. The CDR3 has 16 amino acids. Germline assignment: CDR1 MGHRA and CDR2 YSYEKL. Trimming removed 0 bases from V and 5 bases from J, with 16 bases in between. CDR3 amino acids: CASSQDNPAVSETQYF. DNA of the CDR3: TGCGCCAGCAGCCAAGATAACCCGGCAGTATCCGAGACCCAGTACTTC.

V and J are TRBV7-2 and TRBJ2-1; 12 bases map to TRBD2. This CDR3 is 17 amino acids long. Germline CDR1 SGHTA, CDR2 FQGNSA. J was trimmed by 4 bases and V by 0 bases; bases with no gene match: 4. The CDR3 sequence is CASSLAGTSGGYNEQFF. DNA of the CDR3: TGTGCCAGCAGCTTAGCCGGTACTAGCGGGGGGTACAATGAGCAGTTCTTC. The full variable domain, completed using reference TRBV7-2 and TRBJ2-1, is GAGVSQSPSNKVTEKGKDVELRCDPISGHTALYWYRQSLGQGLEFLIYFQGNSAPDKSGLPSDRFSAERTGGSVSTLTIQRTQQEDSAVYLCASSLAGTSGGYNEQFFGPGTRLTVL.

The chain uses TRBV5-1 and TRBJ1-2, with unresolved D. V was cut by 0 bases and J by 7 bases, with 10 bases left in between. This CDR3 spans 13 amino acids. The germline CDR1 and CDR2 sequences are SGHRS and YFSETQ. The CDR3 is CASSLEGASGYTF. The CDR3 coding sequence is TGCGCCAGCAGCTTGGAGGGCGCCTCTGGCTACACCTTC.

This chain connects TRBV18 to TRBJ1-5, with 7 bases identical to TRBD1. Germline trimming cut 3 bases from V and 6 bases from J; bases unmatched to any gene: 11. Germline V gene lookup returns CDR1 KGHSH and CDR2 LQKENI. The CDR3 has 16 residues. The CDR3 sequence: CASSPRGGGGFQPQHF. The CDR3 DNA sequence: TGTGCCAGCTCACCGAGGGGAGGGGGCGGTTTTCAGCCCCAGCATTTT.

This clone occurred a few times. V gene TRBV5-1 combines with J gene TRBJ1-5; unclear D gene. The CDR3 sequence is 13 residues long. Between the trimmed V and J ends, which lost 0 bases and 5 bases, there was a span of 6 bases. CDR1 SGHRS and CDR2 YFSETQ come from the germline V gene. DNA of the CDR3: TGCGCCAGCAGCTTGGGGCCATATCAGCCCCAGCATTTT. Protein: CASSLGPYQPQHF.

The chain carries TRBV6-1 and TRBJ2-3, with 7 bases identical to TRBD2. Germline CDR1 and CDR2: MNHNS and SASEGT. J was trimmed by 5 bases and V by 0 bases; bases with no gene match: 2. This CDR3 is built from 14 residues. CDR3 protein: CASSEAGGVDTQYF. CDR3 in DNA: TGTGCCAGCAGTGAAGCGGGAGGGGTAGATACGCAGTATTTT.

This clone has a handful of counts. The CDR3 loop reads CASSQSGSSSGANVLTF. The CDR3 region has the DNA TGTGCCAGCAGCCAAAGTGGGTCAAGCTCTGGGGCCAACGTCCTGACTTTC. This rearrangement joins TRBV4-2 to TRBJ2-6; no reliable D call. V was cut by 2 bases and J by 0 bases, with 11 bases left in between. This CDR3 contains 17 residues. Germline V CDR1 and CDR2: LGHNA, YNFKEQ.

The chain combines TRBV5-5 with TRBJ2-6; D perhaps matches TRBD1 (6 bases). The V gene lost 2 bases and the J gene lost 2 bases, with 8 bases spanning the gap. This CDR3 comprises 15 residues. The germline V gene encodes CDR1 SGHKS and CDR2 YYEKEE (reference sequence). CDR3 loop: CASSLGQPGANVLTF. CDR3 in DNA: TGTGCCAGCAGCTTAGGACAGCCTGGGGCCAACGTCCTGACTTTC.

This clone came up a few times. The chain couples TRBV10-2 to TRBJ1-3; 10 bases are shared with TRBD1. CDR3 length: 14 residues. V trimming: 8 bases; J trimming: 3 bases; junction bases outside the gene matches: 4. Germline V lookup: CDR1 WSHSY, CDR2 SAAADI. The chain's CDR3 is CASGDRGSGNTIYF. DNA of the CDR3: TGCGCCAGCGGGGACAGGGGCAGTGGAAACACCATATATTTT.

The rearrangement uses TRBV29-1 and TRBJ1-1, with D unresolved. The length of the CDR3 is 13 residues. The ends were cut back, 4 bases at V and 0 bases at J, with 9 bases in the middle. Looked up from germline, CDR1 is SQVTM and CDR2 is ANQGSEA. The CDR3 DNA reads as TGCAGCGTTGCCCAACAAGTGAACACTGAAGCTTTCTTT. Translating gives CSVAQQVNTEAFF.

J is TRBJ2-3 and V is TRBV7-2, with 9 positions matching TRBD1. V shed 4 bases and J 0 bases; nucleotides not matched to a gene: 2. The germline V gene encodes CDR1 SGHTA and CDR2 FQGNSA. The CDR3 spans 15 residues. In DNA form, the CDR3 reads TGTGCCAGCAGCTGGACAGGGGTGAGCACAGATACGCAGTATTTT. Protein: CASSWTGVSTDTQYF.

The rearrangement joins TRBV5-1 to TRBJ1-2; maybe TRBD1 (5 bases). The CDR3 spans 14 residues. Trimming removed 5 bases at V and 8 bases at J, with 19 bases between. The germline V gene encodes CDR1 SGHRS and CDR2 YFSETQ. CDR3 protein: CASRTTPQGGGYTF. Here the CDR3 DNA reads TGCGCCAGCAGAACGACACCTCAGGGCGGGGGCTACACCTTC.

The V gene is TRBV7-3, the J gene TRBJ2-1, with D tentatively TRBD1 (5 bases). Germline CDR1 is SGHTA and CDR2 is FQGTGA. The CDR3 is 13 residues long. Trimming pared 0 bases from V and 10 bases from J, leaving 10 bases between. The CDR3 DNA sequence: TGTGCCAGCAGCTTAACAGGGGTGCGGGAGCAGTTCTTC. It is translated as CASSLTGVREQFF.

The rearrangement links TRBV5-1 to TRBJ2-2; D unresolved. The CDR3 sequence is 11 residues long. V gave up 2 bases and J gave up 5 bases, with 1 base separating them. Germline assignment: CDR1 SGHRS and CDR2 YFSETQ. CDR3 region: CASSFTGELFF. The CDR3 DNA sequence: TGCGCCAGCAGCTTTACCGGGGAGCTGTTTTTT. Looking up the rest from reference TRBV5-1 and TRBJ2-2 gives the full variable domain: KAGVTQTPRYLIKTRGQQVTLSCSPISGHRSVSWYQQTPGQGLQFLFEYFSETQRNKGNFPGRFSGRQFSNSRSEMNVSTLELGDSALYLCASSFTGELFFGEGSRLTVL.

V usage is TRBV4-2 and J usage is TRBJ2-3; the D gene is possibly TRBD1 (5 bases). The CDR3 has 18 residues. Trimming left V 1 base short and J 1 base short, with 18 bases between. From germline, CDR1 is LGHNA and CDR2 YNFKEQ. The CDR3 sequence is CASSQAVSSGLRTDTQYF. For the CDR3, the DNA is TGTGCCAGCAGCCAAGCTGTCAGCTCAGGGCTCCGCACAGATACGCAGTATTTT.

The genes are TRBV9 and TRBJ1-1; no definite D call. Trimming stripped 0 bases from V and 4 bases from J, with 10 bases between. The germline CDR1 and CDR2 sequences are SGDLS and YYNGEE. This CDR3 has 14 residues. This CDR3 reads CASSVDGRSTEAFF. The DNA for the CDR3 is TGTGCCAGCAGCGTAGACGGGCGCAGCACTGAAGCTTTCTTT.

The V call is TRBV6-1, the J call TRBJ2-3; 11 bases align to TRBD2. Per the germline V gene, CDR1 is MNHNS and CDR2 is SASEGT. The trim removed 4 bases at V and 0 bases at J, leaving 6 bases unmatched. The CDR3 extends over 17 amino acids. Here the CDR3 DNA reads TGTGCCAGCAGTGGAGGATGGACTAGCGGGAGCACAGATACGCAGTATTTT. It is translated as CASSGGWTSGSTDTQYF.

This rearrangement joins TRBV5-6 to TRBJ2-7; 8 positions agree with TRBD1. V shed 4 bases, J shed 4 bases, and the junction held 10 bases outside the gene matches. CDR3 length equals 15 residues. Germline values: CDR1 SGHDT, CDR2 YYEEEE. The CDR3 DNA is TGTGCCAGCAGCGACGACAGGGGCAGGGAGTACGAGCAGTACTTC. Encoded protein: CASSDDRGREYEQYF. The full variable domain, in which reference TRBV5-6 and TRBJ2-7 provide the parts outside the CDR3, is DAGVTQSPTHLIKTRGQQVTLRCSPKSGHDTVSWYQQALGQGPQFIFQYYEEEERQRGNFPDRFSGHQFPNYSSELNVNALLLGDSALYLCASSDDRGREYEQYFGPGTRLTVT.

About this clone itself: Additional DNA sequences in this sample encode the identical CDR3. The chain is built from TRBV7-2 and TRBJ2-3, with 13 positions matching TRBD2. This CDR3 region has 16 residues. Germline V gene lookup returns CDR1 SGHTA and CDR2 FQGNSA. V dropped 5 bases and J dropped 1; count of bases not matched to a gene: 3. The CDR3 loop reads CASSLGLAGGTDTQYF. The CDR3 nucleotides read TGTGCCAGCAGCCTAGGACTAGCGGGAGGCACAGATACGCAGTATTTT. Drawing the rest from reference TRBV7-2 and TRBJ2-3, the complete variable domain is GAGVSQSPSNKVTEKGKDVELRCDPISGHTALYWYRQSLGQGLEFLIYFQGNSAPDKSGLPSDRFSAERTGGSVSTLTIQRTQQEDSAVYLCASSLGLAGGTDTQYFGPGTRLTVL.

V gene TRBV5-1 combines with J gene TRBJ1-1, with a tentative D call TRBD1 (5 bases). Trimming left V 4 bases short and J 1 base short, with 11 bases between. The CDR3 runs to 14 residues. Germline V gene lookup returns CDR1 SGHRS and CDR2 YFSETQ. The CDR3 spells CASSGGLRNTEAFF. CDR3 DNA sequence: TGCGCCAGCAGCGGGGGACTGAGGAACACTGAAGCTTTCTTT.

This chain joins TRBV2 and TRBJ2-2, with 8 nucleotides matching TRBD1. CDR1 and CDR2 from the germline V gene are SNHLY and FYNNEI. V lost 2 bases and J lost 5; bases outside the gene matches: 4. The CDR3 loop spans 15 amino acids. The CDR3 spells CASSEQGARTGELFF. The CDR3 nucleotides read TGTGCCAGCAGTGAACAGGGGGCGAGGACCGGGGAGCTGTTTTTT.

The V and J genes are TRBV29-1 and TRBJ2-5; perhaps TRBD2 as D (6 bases). The CDR3 sequence is 11 residues long. V shed 8 bases and J shed 5 bases, with 12 bases lying between them. CDR1 is SQVTM and CDR2 is ANQGSEA in the germline V gene. CDR3 sequence reads: CSFRRGETQYF. The CDR3 DNA is TGCAGCTTCCGGAGGGGCGAGACCCAGTACTTC.

This clone has a handful of counts. The chain couples TRBV6-5 to TRBJ1-2; 9 positions match TRBD1. There are 15 residues in the CDR3. V shed 6 bases, J shed 4 bases, and the junction held 9 bases outside the gene matches. Germline V CDR1 and CDR2: MNHEY, SVGAGI. The CDR3 loop is CASRLGQGMSYGYTF. The CDR3 DNA sequence: TGTGCCAGCAGACTCGGACAGGGGATGAGCTATGGCTACACCTTC.